This T cell receptor (beta chain) came from a study of T-cell memory formation after mild COVID-19. Across the whole study: For the most part, TCR clusters were specific to one donor.

Losses at the gene ends were 1 base for V and 7 bases for J; bases not matched to a gene: 9. This CDR3 comprises 15 residues. From germline, CDR1 is LGHNA and CDR2 YSLEER. This clonotype was seen more than once but under ten times. Its antigen is unidentified. It was 5'RACE with constant-segment primers that produced the TCR alpha and TCR beta cDNA libraries, which carried sample barcodes and UMIs. Using its own MiXCR run on the 5' RACE reads, TCRdb lists one record per CDR3 protein. The top ten hold 21% of the sample, which has 250,000 to 350,000 distinct CDR3 sequences, over 11% seen once. Findings and caveats of the study: Clones that got smaller from day 15 to 85 had even CD4/CD8, while clones growing later tipped toward CD4+.

The clonotype originates from a young man who had mild COVID-19 (a few samples of this study predate the infection). Cell type and time point are not known. Material: PBMCs or a T cell subset sorted from them (not recorded which). The chain employs TRBV4-3 and TRBJ1-2; 7 bases agree with TRBD1. CDR3 coding DNA: TGCGCCAGCAGCCAAGGACAGGGTGGGCCCTTTGGCTACACCTTC. Translated, it gives CASSQGQGGPFGYTF.